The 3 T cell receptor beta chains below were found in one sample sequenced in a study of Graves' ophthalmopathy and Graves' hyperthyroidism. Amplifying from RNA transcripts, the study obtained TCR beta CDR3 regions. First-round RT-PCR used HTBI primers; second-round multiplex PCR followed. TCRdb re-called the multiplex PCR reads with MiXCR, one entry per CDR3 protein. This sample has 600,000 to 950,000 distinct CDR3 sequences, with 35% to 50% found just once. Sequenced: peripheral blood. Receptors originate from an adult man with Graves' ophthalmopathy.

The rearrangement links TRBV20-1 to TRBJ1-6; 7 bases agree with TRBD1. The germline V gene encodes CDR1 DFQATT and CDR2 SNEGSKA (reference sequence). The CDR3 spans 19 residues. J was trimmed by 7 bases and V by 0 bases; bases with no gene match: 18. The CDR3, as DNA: TGCAGTGCTAGAGATAATAAGGACCGATTGAGGGACAGAAATTCACCCCTCCACTTT. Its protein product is CSARDNKDRLRDRNSPLHF.

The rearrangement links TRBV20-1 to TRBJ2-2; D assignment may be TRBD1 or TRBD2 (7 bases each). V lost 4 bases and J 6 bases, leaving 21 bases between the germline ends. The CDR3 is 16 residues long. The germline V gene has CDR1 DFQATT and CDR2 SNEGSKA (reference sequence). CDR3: CSATHRGWRESGELFF. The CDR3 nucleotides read TGCAGTGCTACACACAGGGGTTGGCGGGAGTCCGGGGAGCTGTTTTTT.

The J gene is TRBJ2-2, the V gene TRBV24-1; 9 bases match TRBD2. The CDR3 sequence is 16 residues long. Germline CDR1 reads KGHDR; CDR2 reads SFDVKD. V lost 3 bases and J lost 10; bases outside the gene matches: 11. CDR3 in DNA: TGTGCCACCAGTGATATTCTAGCGGGGAAGGCCGAGGAGCTGTTTTTT. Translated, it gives CATSDILAGKAEELFF.